This TCR beta chain was obtained from a study of T cells after yellow fever vaccination. Details on this clonotype: Its matching antigen is unknown.

Per the germline V gene, CDR1 is SGHRS and CDR2 is YFSETQ. V was cut by 0 bases and J by 4 bases, with 19 bases left in between. This CDR3 is built from 17 residues. Study-wide results and caveats: Researchers noted that a small share of clonotypes showed up in both CD4 and CD8 compartments.

It was through 5'RACE template switching that TCR cDNA was made, with a universal primer site and UMIs added. TCRdb reprocessed the 5' RACE reads with MiXCR, giving one entry per CDR3 protein. Among 150,000 to 200,000 distinct CDR3 sequences listed, roughly 9.6% were seen once. Sequencing was performed on CD8+ T cells sorted from PBMCs, taken 15 days after the yellow fever booster vaccination. This receptor was obtained from a man aged 18 to 35 who received the YFV17D yellow fever vaccine. The chain uses TRBV5-1 and TRBJ1-2, with D possibly being TRBD1 (5 bases). The CDR3 bases are TGCGCCAGCAGCTTGGCCTTTGGGGAGGGGACGGCCTATGGCTACACCTTC. It translates to CASSLAFGEGTAYGYTF.